The 13 T cell receptor beta chains below all came from one sample that was sequenced in a study of blood T cell repertoires in COVID-19 (dated by TCRdb to 2018 to 2020). The library came from the immunoSEQ multiplex PCR assay. Held by TCRdb, this immuneACCESS table contains in-frame sequences only and omits some clones. Under half of the omission traces to an unresolved V gene where checked; the cause of the rest is unknown. The sample table shows approximately 120,000 clones, and 75% to 85% are seen once. Clones ranked in the top ten supply 8% to 13% of the sample. The sequenced material came from peripheral blood. Receptor source: a human donor in a cohort sampled during active COVID-19.

The rearrangement uses TRBV7-9 and TRBJ1-1, with 10 bases fitting TRBD1. The CDR3 is 15 amino acids. The germline gives CDR1 SEHNR, CDR2 FQNEAQ (reference sequence). V lost 4 bases to trimming and J lost 4 bases; unmatched junction nucleotides: 6. This CDR3 reads CASSSRQGAGTEAFF. In DNA, the CDR3 is TGTGCCAGCAGCTCGAGACAGGGGGCCGGCACTGAAGCTTTCTTT. The complete variable domain, with remaining parts taken from reference TRBV7-9 and TRBJ1-1, reads DTGVSQNPRHKITKRGQNVTFRCDPISEHNRLYWYRQTLGQGPEFLTYFQNEAQLEKSRLLSDRFSAERPKGSFSTLEIQRTEQGDSAMYLCASSSRQGAGTEAFFGQGTRLTVV.

The table lists this clone with a few counts. The chain recombines TRBV7-9 with TRBJ1-1; D not resolved. This CDR3 has 14 residues. Germline V CDR1 and CDR2: SEHNR, FQNEAQ (reference sequence). V was trimmed by 5 bases and J by 4 bases, leaving 14 bases between them. This CDR3 is CASSLYFEGTEAFF. DNA of the CDR3: TGTGCCAGCAGCCTCTATTTTGAGGGCACTGAAGCTTTCTTT.

J is TRBJ2-7 and V is TRBV28, with TRBD1 matching over 8 bases. From germline, CDR1 is MDHEN and CDR2 SYDVKM. V was pared by 8 bases and J by 4 bases, with 13 bases of the junction left unmatched. The CDR3 contains 15 residues. The CDR3 DNA sequence: TGTGCCAGCGTCATCCGACGGGACAGGCCATACGAGCAGTACTTC. This translates into CASVIRRDRPYEQYF.

CDR3 region: CASRKNRGPYNEQFF. Written as DNA, the CDR3 is TGTGCCAGCAGAAAAAACAGGGGGCCCTACAATGAGCAGTTCTTC. This chain uses TRBV6-5 with TRBJ2-1, with 9 bases aligning to TRBD1. V lost 6 bases to trimming and J lost 2 bases; unmatched junction nucleotides: 5. The CDR3 is 15 amino acids. Germline-derived CDR1 and CDR2 are MNHEY and SVGAGI.

The rearrangement joins TRBV15 to TRBJ1-3; no clear D gene. This CDR3 region has 15 residues. The V end was cut by 0 bases, the J end by 2 bases, with 8 bases between. Germline values: CDR1 LNHNV, CDR2 YYDKDF (reference sequence). As DNA, the CDR3 is TGTGCCACCAGCAGAGACGCGGGTCCTGGAAACACCATATATTTT. Translated: CATSRDAGPGNTIYF.

This chain connects TRBV7-2 to TRBJ2-7; 11 positions agree with TRBD2. Trimming took 5 bases from V and 7 from J; bases not matched to a gene: 19. Per germline, CDR1 SGHTA and CDR2 FQGNSA. The CDR3 is 18 amino acids. This CDR3 is CASSTRTDLAGGPREQYF. CDR3 coding DNA: TGTGCCAGCAGCACGAGGACCGATCTAGCGGGAGGTCCCCGGGAGCAGTACTTC.

This chain joins TRBV6-5 and TRBJ2-7; TRBD1 matches at 9 bases. V dropped 2 bases and J dropped 4; count of bases not matched to a gene: 3. This CDR3 spans 14 amino acids. Germline V gene sequence: CDR1 MNHEY, CDR2 SVGAGI. CDR3 loop: CASSYGTGRYEQYF. CDR3 nucleotides: TGTGCCAGCAGTTACGGGACAGGGAGGTACGAGCAGTACTTC.

CDR3 loop: CASSQGAQRNSYNEQFF. The CDR3 DNA is TGCGCCAGCAGCCAAGGGGCCCAGCGGAACTCCTACAATGAGCAGTTCTTC. The J gene is TRBJ2-1, the V gene TRBV4-3, with D perhaps matching TRBD2 (5 bases). V was cut by 1 base and J by 0 bases, with 13 bases left in between. Germline V CDR1 and CDR2: LGHNA, YSLEER. The CDR3 contains 17 residues.

The chain has TRBV5-1 and TRBJ2-7; 9 bases fit TRBD2. This CDR3 region has 13 residues. Germline V gives CDR1 SGHRS, CDR2 YFSETQ. Losses at the gene ends were 5 bases for V and 2 bases for J; bases not matched to a gene: 2. The CDR3 region has the DNA TGCGCCAGCAGTCCTAGCGGGACCTACGAGCAGTACTTC. Its protein is CASSPSGTYEQYF.

The CDR3 loop is CSVDRNYGYTF. The CDR3 DNA sequence: TGCAGCGTTGACAGAAACTATGGCTACACCTTC. V gene TRBV29-1 combines with J gene TRBJ1-2; D not resolved. The CDR3 covers 11 residues. V lost 3 bases, J lost 2 bases, and 4 bases lay in between. Germline-derived CDR1 and CDR2 are SQVTM and ANQGSEA.

The J gene is TRBJ1-5, the V gene TRBV27; no firm D call. The CDR3 contains 14 residues. Germline CDR1 MNHEY, CDR2 SMNVEV (reference sequence). The V end lost 2 bases, the J end lost 2 bases, and 7 bases lay between the germline ends. This CDR3 is CASSLASGNQPQHF. CDR3 DNA sequence: TGTGCCAGCAGTTTAGCATCGGGCAATCAGCCCCAGCATTTT.

This sequence joins TRBV7-2 and TRBJ2-2; perhaps TRBD2 as D (5 bases). Germline V gene sequence: CDR1 SGHTA, CDR2 FQGNSA. V was shortened by 1 base and J by 5 bases, with 11 bases between the two germline ends. This CDR3 is built from 15 residues. CDR3 loop: CASSLGPGETGELFF. The CDR3 DNA reads as TGTGCCAGCAGCTTAGGCCCCGGGGAAACCGGGGAGCTGTTTTTT.

The chain employs TRBV7-2 and TRBJ1-5; D is ambiguous. The V end lost 2 bases, the J end lost 0 bases, and 8 bases lay between the germline ends. Germline V gene data show CDR1 as SGHTA and CDR2 as FQGNSA. The length of the CDR3 is 15 residues. The CDR3 sequence is CASSLHTDSNQPQHF. CDR3 in DNA: TGTGCCAGCAGCTTACATACAGATAGCAATCAGCCCCAGCATTTT. Combining the CDR3 with reference TRBV7-2 and TRBJ1-5 gives the whole variable domain GAGVSQSPSNKVTEKGKDVELRCDPISGHTALYWYRQSLGQGLEFLIYFQGNSAPDKSGLPSDRFSAERTGGSVSTLTIQRTQQEDSAVYLCASSLHTDSNQPQHFGDGTRLSIL.